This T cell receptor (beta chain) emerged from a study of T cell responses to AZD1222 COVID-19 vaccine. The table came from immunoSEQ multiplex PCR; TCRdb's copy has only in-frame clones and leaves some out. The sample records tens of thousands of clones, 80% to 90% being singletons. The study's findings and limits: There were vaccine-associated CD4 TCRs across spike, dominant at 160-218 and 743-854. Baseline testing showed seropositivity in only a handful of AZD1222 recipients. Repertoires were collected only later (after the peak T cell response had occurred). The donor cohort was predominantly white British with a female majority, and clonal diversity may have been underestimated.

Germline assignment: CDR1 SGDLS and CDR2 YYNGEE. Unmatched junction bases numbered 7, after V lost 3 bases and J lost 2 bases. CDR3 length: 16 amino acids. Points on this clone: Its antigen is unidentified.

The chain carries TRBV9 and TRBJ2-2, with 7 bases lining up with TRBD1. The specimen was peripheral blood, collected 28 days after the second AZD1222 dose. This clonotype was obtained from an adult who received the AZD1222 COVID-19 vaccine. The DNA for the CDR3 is TGTGCCAGCAGCGGGACAGGAAATCCCAACACCGGGGAGCTGTTTTTT. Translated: CASSGTGNPNTGELFF.